This is a list of T cell receptor beta chains from one sample in a study of cytotoxic CD8 clonotypes in ibrutinib-treated CLL. Sequencing was performed with immunoSEQ multiplex PCR; in TCRdb, only in-frame clones are kept and a portion is missing. The table records just over 200,000 clones, approximately 75% of them present only once. The sequencing used PBMCs, collected after 12 months of ibrutinib treatment. All receptors come from a human donor with chronic lymphocytic leukemia. CDR3s include the opening cysteine and the closing phenylalanine or tryptophan. The D gene is left open where the match is weak. The listing skips clone size in some rows; elsewhere it reads once, few, many or a size class.

>-|TRBJ1-4|TRBD1|TRBV5-1
CASSWGQGPTNEKLFF
TGCGCCAGCAGCTGGGGACAGGGACCAACTAATGAAAAACTGTTTTTT
>few|TRBJ2-5|TRBD1|TRBV10-3
CAIRGGQGETQYF
TGTGCCATCAGGGGGGGACAGGGGGAGACCCAGTACTTC
>many|TRBJ1-2|-|TRBV28
CATDRPGQYGYTF
TGTGCCACCGACAGGCCAGGCCAATATGGCTACACCTTC
>-|TRBJ2-2|-|TRBV27
CASSRTVNTGELFF
TGTGCCAGCAGTAGGACAGTGAACACCGGGGAGCTGTTTTTT
>-|TRBJ2-7|-|TRBV6-5
CASSYSAQWPYEQYF
TGTGCCAGCAGTTACTCTGCACAGTGGCCCTACGAGCAGTACTTC
>-|TRBJ2-7|TRBD2|TRBV5-1
CASSFIGGGETYEQYF
TGCGCCAGCAGCTTTATTGGCGGGGGGGAGACCTACGAGCAGTACTTC
>-|TRBJ1-2|-|TRBV7-3
CASSDNGGRASGYTF
TGTGCCAGCAGCGATAATGGGGGACGGGCTAGCGGCTACACCTTC
>-|TRBJ2-1|-|TRBV18
CASSVSSSYNEQFF
TGTGCCAGCTCAGTTAGTAGCTCCTACAATGAGCAGTTCTTC
>-|TRBJ1-2|TRBD1|TRBV6-5
CASSYGTGPYGYTF
TGTGCCAGCAGTTACGGGACAGGGCCCTATGGCTACACCTTC
>few|TRBJ2-3|-|TRBV5-1
CASSKGLSSTDTQYF
TGCGCCAGCAGCAAGGGGCTCTCGAGCACAGATACGCAGTATTTT
>once|TRBJ2-1|-|TRBV19
CASSMTTHNEQFF
TGTGCCAGTAGTATGACGACACACAATGAGCAGTTCTTC
>-|TRBJ1-3|-|TRBV15
CATSRDRRSGNTIYF
TGTGCCACCAGCAGAGACAGGCGCTCTGGAAACACCATATATTTT